The source of this T cell receptor (beta chain) is a study of cytomegalovirus exposure and HLA in healthy donors. Study findings and constraints: An analysis that was carried out later associated 16,000 or so TCR beta sequences with HLA alleles at 0.05 false discovery rate. In a later analysis, a missense DCLRE1C variant was linked to TCR beta V- and J-gene trimming. In an earlier analysis, productive rearrangement rates for most beta V segments clustered near 87% or 30%.

Amplification used 60 Vbeta primers and 13 Jbeta primers. Repertoires were generated with immunoSEQ multiplex PCR, while TCRdb's copy carries only in-frame clones and drops some. Found here are a few hundred thousand clones, approximately 80% of them singletons; the top ten hold 15% to 17%. This CDR3 has 12 amino acids. In germline, CDR1 is SEHNR, CDR2 FQNEAQ (reference sequence). Trimming shortened V by 4 bases and J by 2 bases, and 4 bases separated the two germline ends. To note about this clone: The antigen remains unidentified.

Specimen: PBMCs. The chain combines TRBV7-9 with TRBJ2-3; D is uncertain. This TCR was sampled from a man aged 35 to 55 in good health and CMV-seronegative. The CDR3 reads CASSSNTDTQYF. CDR3 nucleotides: TGTGCCAGCAGCTCTAACACAGATACGCAGTATTTT.